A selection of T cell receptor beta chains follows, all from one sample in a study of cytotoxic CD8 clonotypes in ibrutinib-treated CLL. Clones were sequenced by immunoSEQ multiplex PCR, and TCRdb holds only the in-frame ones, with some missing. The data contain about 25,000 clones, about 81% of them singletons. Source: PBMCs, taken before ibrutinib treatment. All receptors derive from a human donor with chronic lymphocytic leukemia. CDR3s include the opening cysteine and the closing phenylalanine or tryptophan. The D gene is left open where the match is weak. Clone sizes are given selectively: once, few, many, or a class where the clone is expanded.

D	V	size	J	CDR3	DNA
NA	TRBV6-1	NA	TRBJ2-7	CASSRETPYEQYF	TGTGCCAGCAGCCGTGAGACCCCCTACGAGCAGTACTTC
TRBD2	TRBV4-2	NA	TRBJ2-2	CASSPGLAEPNGGELFF	TGTGCCAGCAGCCCCGGGCTAGCGGAGCCGAATGGCGGGGAGCTGTTTTTT
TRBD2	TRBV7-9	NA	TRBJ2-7	CASSLATSGIDEQYF	TGTGCCAGCAGCTTAGCGACTAGCGGGATCGACGAGCAGTACTTC
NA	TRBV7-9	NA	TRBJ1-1	CASSFHTEAFF	TGTGCCAGCAGCTTTCACACTGAAGCTTTCTTT
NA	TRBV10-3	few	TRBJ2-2	CAISESARDTGELFF	TGTGCCATCAGTGAGTCTGCTAGGGACACCGGGGAGCTGTTTTTT
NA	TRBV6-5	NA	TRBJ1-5	CASSLGGFNQPQHF	TGTGCCAGCAGCCTGGGGGGCTTCAATCAGCCCCAGCATTTT
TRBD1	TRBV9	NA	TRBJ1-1	CASSGRQGTEAFF	TGTGCCAGCAGCGGCCGACAGGGGACTGAAGCTTTCTTT
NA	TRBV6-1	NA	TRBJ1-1	CASSRDPRNTEAFF	TGTGCCAGCAGCCGTGACCCCCGGAACACTGAAGCTTTCTTT
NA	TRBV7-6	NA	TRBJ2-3	CASSKTIAEATDTQYF	TGTGCCAGCAGCAAAACCATAGCGGAGGCCACAGATACGCAGTATTTT
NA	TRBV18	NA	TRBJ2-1	CASSPAGQLGNEQFF	TGTGCCAGCTCCCCGGCGGGACAGCTGGGCAATGAGCAGTTCTTC
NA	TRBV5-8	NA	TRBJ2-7	CASFEGGEQYF	TGTGCCAGCTTCGAGGGGGGCGAGCAGTACTTC
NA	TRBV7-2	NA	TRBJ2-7	CASSLGGTPSSYEQYF	TGTGCCAGCAGCTTAGGGGGGACCCCGAGCTCCTACGAGCAGTACTTC
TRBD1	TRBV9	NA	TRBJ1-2	CASSVEGQGAFGYTF	TGTGCCAGCAGCGTAGAGGGTCAGGGGGCCTTTGGCTACACCTTC
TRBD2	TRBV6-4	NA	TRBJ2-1	CASRVLAGGQDEQFF	TGTGCCAGCAGGGTGCTAGCGGGAGGGCAGGATGAGCAGTTCTTC
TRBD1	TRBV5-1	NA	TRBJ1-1	CASSSPTGTAHMNTEAFF	TGCGCCAGCAGCTCGCCAACCGGGACAGCCCATATGAACACTGAAGCTTTCTTT
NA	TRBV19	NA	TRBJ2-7	CASRKTSTYEQYF	TGTGCCAGTAGAAAGACTAGTACCTACGAGCAGTACTTC
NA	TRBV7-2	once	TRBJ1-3	CASREESGNTIYF	TGTGCCAGCAGGGAAGAGTCTGGAAACACCATATATTTT
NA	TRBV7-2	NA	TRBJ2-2	CASSWQGFGELFF	TGTGCCAGCAGCTGGCAGGGGTTCGGGGAGCTGTTTTTT
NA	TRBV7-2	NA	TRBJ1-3	CASSLTGPKLYTIYF	TGTGCCAGCAGCCTGACCGGGCCCAAATTATACACCATATATTTT
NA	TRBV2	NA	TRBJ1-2	CASSADSNYGYTF	TGTGCCAGCAGTGCGGACAGTAACTATGGCTACACCTTC
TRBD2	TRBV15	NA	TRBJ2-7	CATSRAGGKQYF	TGTGCCACCAGCAGGGCGGGAGGTAAGCAGTACTTC
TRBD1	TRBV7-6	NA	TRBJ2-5	CASSPNPPGTGELETQYF	TGTGCCAGCAGCCCAAACCCCCCCGGGACAGGGGAATTGGAGACCCAGTACTTC
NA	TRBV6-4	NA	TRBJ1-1	CASSARDGDTEAFF	TGTGCCAGCAGTGCCCGGGACGGCGACACTGAAGCTTTCTTT
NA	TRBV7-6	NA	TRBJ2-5	CASSLVGGGETQYF	TGTGCCAGCAGCTTAGTTGGTGGGGGAGAGACCCAGTACTTC
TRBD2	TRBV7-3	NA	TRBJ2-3	CASSFRGETDTQYF	TGTGCCAGCAGCTTTCGGGGGGAAACAGATACGCAGTATTTT
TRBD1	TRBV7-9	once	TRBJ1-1	CASRQEGQAKAFF	TGTGCCAGCAGACAAGAGGGACAGGCCAAAGCTTTCTTT
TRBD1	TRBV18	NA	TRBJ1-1	CASSPNRGGRTEAFF	TGTGCCAGCTCACCCAACAGGGGCGGACGCACTGAAGCTTTCTTT
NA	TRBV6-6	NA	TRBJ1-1	CATRDGGGGAFF	TGTGCCACGAGAGACGGGGGCGGGGGAGCTTTCTTT
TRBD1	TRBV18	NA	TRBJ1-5	CASSSDRASNQPQHF	TGTGCCAGCTCATCGGACAGGGCTAGCAATCAGCCCCAGCATTTT
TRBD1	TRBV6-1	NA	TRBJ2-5	CASSELQGERETQYF	TGTGCCAGCAGTGAGCTACAGGGGGAGAGAGAGACCCAGTACTTC
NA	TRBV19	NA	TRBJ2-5	CASPNQETQYF	TGTGCCAGTCCCAACCAAGAGACCCAGTACTTC
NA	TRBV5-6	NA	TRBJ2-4	CASSFWGVPKNIQYF	TGTGCCAGCAGCTTTTGGGGGGTACCCAAAAACATTCAGTACTTC
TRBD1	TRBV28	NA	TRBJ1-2	CASSLGQGARGYTF	TGTGCCAGCAGTTTAGGACAGGGGGCGAGAGGCTACACCTTC
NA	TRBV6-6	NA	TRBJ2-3	CASSVGGGSDTQYF	TGTGCCAGCAGCGTCGGAGGGGGGTCAGATACGCAGTATTTT
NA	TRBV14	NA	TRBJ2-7	CASSSYRGYEQYF	TGTGCCAGCAGCTCTTATCGCGGTTACGAGCAGTACTTC
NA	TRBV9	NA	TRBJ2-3	CASSVKPPTDTQYF	TGTGCCAGCAGCGTAAAGCCACCCACAGATACGCAGTATTTT
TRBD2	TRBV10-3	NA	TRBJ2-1	CAISVGGRAYNEQFF	TGTGCCATCAGTGTTGGCGGGAGAGCCTACAATGAGCAGTTCTTC
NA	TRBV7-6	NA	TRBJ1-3	CASSTGHFSGNTIYF	TGTGCCAGCAGCACGGGACACTTCTCTGGAAACACCATATATTTT
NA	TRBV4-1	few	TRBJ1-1	CATGGVMNTEAFF	TGCGCCACCGGTGGGGTCATGAACACTGAAGCTTTCTTT
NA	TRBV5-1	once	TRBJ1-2	CASSLRREDRRYTF	TGCGCCAGCAGCTTGAGAAGGGAGGATCGGCGCTACACCTTC
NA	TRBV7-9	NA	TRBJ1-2	CASSRGIDNYGYTF	TGTGCCAGCAGCCGGGGCATAGATAACTATGGCTACACCTTC
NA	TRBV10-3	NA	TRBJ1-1	CAISTSLNTEAFF	TGTGCCATCAGCACATCACTGAACACTGAAGCTTTCTTT
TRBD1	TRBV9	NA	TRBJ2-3	CASSSRTGEWSDTQYF	TGTGCCAGCAGCTCCAGGACAGGGGAATGGTCAGATACGCAGTATTTT
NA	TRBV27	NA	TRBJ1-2	CASSLRRTASLANYGYTF	TGTGCCAGCAGTTTAAGAAGGACAGCTTCATTAGCTAACTATGGCTACACCTTC
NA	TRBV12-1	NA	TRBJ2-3	CASSKQGALFDTQYF	TGTGCCAGCAGCAAACAGGGGGCCCTCTTTGACACGCAGTATTTT
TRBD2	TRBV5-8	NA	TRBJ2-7	CASSLPGLAVREQYF	TGTGCCAGCAGCTTGCCTGGACTAGCGGTTCGGGAGCAGTACTTC
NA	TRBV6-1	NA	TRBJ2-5	CASSEEGETQYF	TGTGCCAGCAGCGAGGAGGGGGAGACCCAGTACTTC